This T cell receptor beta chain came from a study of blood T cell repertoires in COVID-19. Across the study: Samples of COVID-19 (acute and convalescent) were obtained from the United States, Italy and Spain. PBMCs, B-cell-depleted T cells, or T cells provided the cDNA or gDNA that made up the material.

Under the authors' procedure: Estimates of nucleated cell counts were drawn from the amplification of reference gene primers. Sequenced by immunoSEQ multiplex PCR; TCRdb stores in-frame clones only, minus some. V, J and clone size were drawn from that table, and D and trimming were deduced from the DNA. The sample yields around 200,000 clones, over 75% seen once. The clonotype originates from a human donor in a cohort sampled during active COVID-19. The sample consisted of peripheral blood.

The CDR3 DNA follows: TGTGCCAGTAGTATCGGGGGGTTAGACACTGAAGCTTTCTTT. Protein product: CASSIGGLDTEAFF. This rearrangement joins TRBV19 to TRBJ1-1, with a weak D call TRBD1 (5 bases). Trimming left V 3 bases short and J 3 bases short, with 11 bases between. The germline gives CDR1 LNHDA, CDR2 SQIVND (reference sequence). This CDR3 comprises 14 residues.